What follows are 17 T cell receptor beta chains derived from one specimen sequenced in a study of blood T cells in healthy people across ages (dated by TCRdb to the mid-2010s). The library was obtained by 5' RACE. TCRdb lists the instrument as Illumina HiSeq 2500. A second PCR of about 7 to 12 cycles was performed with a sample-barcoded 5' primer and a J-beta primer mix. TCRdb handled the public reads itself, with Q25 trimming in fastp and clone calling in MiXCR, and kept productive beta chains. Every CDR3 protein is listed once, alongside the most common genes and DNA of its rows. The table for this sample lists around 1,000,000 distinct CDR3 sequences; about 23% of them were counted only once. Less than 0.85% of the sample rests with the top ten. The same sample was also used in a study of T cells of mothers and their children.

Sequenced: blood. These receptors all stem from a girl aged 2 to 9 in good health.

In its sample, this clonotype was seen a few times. Here the CDR3 DNA reads TGTGCCAGCAGCTTAACGTTGAGAGAATATGGCTACACCTTC. Its translation: CASSLTLREYGYTF. The V and J genes are TRBV7-9 and TRBJ1-2; no reliable D call. Germline-derived CDR1 and CDR2 are SEHNR and FQNEAQ (reference sequence). The CDR3 sequence is 14 residues long. V was shortened by 2 bases and J by 5 bases, with 12 bases between the two germline ends.

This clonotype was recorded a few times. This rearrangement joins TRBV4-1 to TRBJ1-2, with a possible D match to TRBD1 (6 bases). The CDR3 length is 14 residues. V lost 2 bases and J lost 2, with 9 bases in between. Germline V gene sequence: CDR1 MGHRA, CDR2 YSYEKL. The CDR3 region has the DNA TGCGCCAGCAGCCAACCGACAGGAAACTATGGCTACACCTTC. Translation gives CASSQPTGNYGYTF.

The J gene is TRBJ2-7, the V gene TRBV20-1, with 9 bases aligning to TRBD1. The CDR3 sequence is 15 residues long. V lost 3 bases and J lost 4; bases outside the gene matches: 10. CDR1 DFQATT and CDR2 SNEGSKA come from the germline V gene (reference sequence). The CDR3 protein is CSARSLRQGGYEQYF. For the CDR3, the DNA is TGCAGTGCTAGGAGTTTAAGACAGGGGGGATACGAGCAGTACTTC.

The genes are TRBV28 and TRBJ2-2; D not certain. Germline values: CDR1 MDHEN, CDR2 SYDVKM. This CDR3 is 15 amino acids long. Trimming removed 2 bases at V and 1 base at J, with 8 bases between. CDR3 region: CASSLLGQNTGELFF. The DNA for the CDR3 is TGTGCCAGCAGTTTACTGGGCCAGAACACCGGGGAGCTGTTTTTT. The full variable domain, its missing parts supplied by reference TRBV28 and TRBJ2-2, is DVKVTQSSRYLVKRTGEKVFLECVQDMDHENMFWYRQDPGLGLRLIYFSYDVKMKEKGDIPEGYSVSREKKERFSLILESASTNQTSMYLCASSLLGQNTGELFFGEGSRLTVL.

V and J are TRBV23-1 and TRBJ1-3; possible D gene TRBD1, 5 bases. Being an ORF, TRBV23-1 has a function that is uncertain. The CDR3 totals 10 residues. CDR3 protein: CNYSRDTIYF. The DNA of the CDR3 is TGCAACTACTCCAGGGACACCATATATTTT.

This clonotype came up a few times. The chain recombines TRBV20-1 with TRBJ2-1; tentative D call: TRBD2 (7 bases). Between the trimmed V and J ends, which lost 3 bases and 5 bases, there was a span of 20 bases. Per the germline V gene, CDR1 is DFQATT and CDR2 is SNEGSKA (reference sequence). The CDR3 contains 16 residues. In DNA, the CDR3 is TGCAGTGCTAGGGAGCAGCTCCGGGGGGCCCACAATGAGCAGTTCTTC. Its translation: CSAREQLRGAHNEQFF.

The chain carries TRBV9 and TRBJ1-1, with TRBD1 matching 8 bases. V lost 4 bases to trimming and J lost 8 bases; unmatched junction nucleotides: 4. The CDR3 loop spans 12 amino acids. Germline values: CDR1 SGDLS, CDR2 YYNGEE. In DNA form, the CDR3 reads TGTGCCAGCAGCACTGACAGGGGAGAAGCTTTCTTT. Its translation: CASSTDRGEAFF.

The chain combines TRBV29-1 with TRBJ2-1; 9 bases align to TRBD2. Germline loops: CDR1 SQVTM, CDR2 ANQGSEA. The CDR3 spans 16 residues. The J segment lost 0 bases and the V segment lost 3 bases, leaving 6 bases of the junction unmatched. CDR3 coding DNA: TGCAGCGTTGAGCGACTAGCGGACTACTCCTACAATGAGCAGTTCTTC. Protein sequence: CSVERLADYSYNEQFF.

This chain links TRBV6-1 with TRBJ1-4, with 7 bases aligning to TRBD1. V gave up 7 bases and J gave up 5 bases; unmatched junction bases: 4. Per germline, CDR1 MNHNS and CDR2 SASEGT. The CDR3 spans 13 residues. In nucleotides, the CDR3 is TGTGCCAGCACCAGGGGGTGGAATGAAAAACTGTTTTTT. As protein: CASTRGWNEKLFF.

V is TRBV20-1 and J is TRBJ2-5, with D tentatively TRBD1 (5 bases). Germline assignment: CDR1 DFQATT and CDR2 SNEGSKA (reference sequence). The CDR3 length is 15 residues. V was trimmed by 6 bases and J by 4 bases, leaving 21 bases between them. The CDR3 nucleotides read TGCAGTGCACCCCGGTGGGGCCTATTGGGAGAGACCCAGTACTTC. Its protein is CSAPRWGLLGETQYF.

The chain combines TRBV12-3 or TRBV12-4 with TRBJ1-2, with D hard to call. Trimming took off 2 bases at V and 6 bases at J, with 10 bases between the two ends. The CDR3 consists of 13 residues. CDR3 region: CASSLSGFDGYTF. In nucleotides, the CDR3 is TGTGCCAGCAGTTTATCGGGGTTTGATGGCTACACCTTC.

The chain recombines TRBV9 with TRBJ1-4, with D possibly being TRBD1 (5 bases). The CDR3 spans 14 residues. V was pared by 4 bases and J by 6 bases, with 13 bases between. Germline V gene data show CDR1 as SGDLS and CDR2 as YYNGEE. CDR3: CASSSGVEDEKLFF. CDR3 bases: TGTGCCAGCAGCTCGGGGGTAGAGGATGAAAAACTGTTTTTT. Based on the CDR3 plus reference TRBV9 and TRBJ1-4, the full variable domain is DSGVTQTPKHLITATGQRVTLRCSPRSGDLSVYWYQQSLDQGLQFLIQYYNGEERAKGNILERFSAQQFPDLHSELNLSSLELGDSALYFCASSSGVEDEKLFFGSGTQLSVL.

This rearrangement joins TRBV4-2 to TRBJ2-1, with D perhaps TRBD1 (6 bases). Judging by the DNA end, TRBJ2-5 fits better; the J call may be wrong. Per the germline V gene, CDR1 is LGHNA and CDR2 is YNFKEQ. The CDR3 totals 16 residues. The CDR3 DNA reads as TGTGCCAGCAGCCAAGATCTGCCGGCTGTAGGGGGGACCCAGTACTTC. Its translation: CASSQDLPAVGGTQYF.

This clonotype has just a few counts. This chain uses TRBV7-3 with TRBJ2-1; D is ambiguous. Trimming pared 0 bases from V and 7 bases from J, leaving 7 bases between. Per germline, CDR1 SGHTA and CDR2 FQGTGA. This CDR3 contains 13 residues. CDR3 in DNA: TGTGCCAGCAGCTTAACGGTATGGAATGAGCAGTTCTTC. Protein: CASSLTVWNEQFF. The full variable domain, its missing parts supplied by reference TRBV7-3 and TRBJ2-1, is GAGVSQTPSNKVTEKGKYVELRCDPISGHTALYWYRQSLGQGPEFLIYFQGTGAADDSGLPNDRFFAVRPEGSVSTLKIQRTERGDSAVYLCASSLTVWNEQFFGPGTRLTVL.

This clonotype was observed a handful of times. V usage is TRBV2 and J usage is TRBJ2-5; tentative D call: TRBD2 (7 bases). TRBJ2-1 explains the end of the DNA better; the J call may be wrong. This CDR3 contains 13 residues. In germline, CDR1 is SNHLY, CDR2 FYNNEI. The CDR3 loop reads CASSEGGAGEQFF. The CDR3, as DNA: TGTGCCAGCAGTGAGGGGGGGGCAGGTGAGCAGTTCTTC.

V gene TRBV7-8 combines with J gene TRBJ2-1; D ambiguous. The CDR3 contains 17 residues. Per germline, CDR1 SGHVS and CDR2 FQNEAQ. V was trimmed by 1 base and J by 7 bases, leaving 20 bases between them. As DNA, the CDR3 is TGTGCCAGCAGCTTAGAGGGCGCAGCGAGTTTTCGGAATGAGCAGTTCTTC. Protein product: CASSLEGAASFRNEQFF.

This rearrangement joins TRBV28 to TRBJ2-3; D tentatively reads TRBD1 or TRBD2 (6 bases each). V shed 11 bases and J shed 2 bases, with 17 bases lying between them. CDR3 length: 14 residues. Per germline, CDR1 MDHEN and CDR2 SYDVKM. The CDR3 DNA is TGTGCCGTCCCCCGGGGGCGCGACACAGATACGCAGTATTTT. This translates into CAVPRGRDTDTQYF.